This T cell receptor (beta chain) emerged from a study of a mutant IDH1 vaccine in newly diagnosed glioma. For the study at large: The patients received vaccinations eight times, in weeks 1, 3, 5, 7, 11, 15, 19 and 23. Patients under treatment included approximately 62% males and about 38% females and had a mean age of around 40 years.

Documented time point: week 5, during vaccination. The content of each vaccine dose was 300 ug of mutant IDH1 20-mer peptide, and topical imiquimod accompanied it. Profiled with immunoSEQ multiplex PCR; TCRdb holds only in-frame clones, not every one. The sample contains 70,000 to 90,000 clones, 91% of which appear only once. Study-wide points: Apparently unrelated to pseudoprogression were changes in the top peripheral T cell clonotypes. Patients mounted vaccine-induced immune responses in 90% to 95% of cases.

This clone was picked up one time. Its antigen is currently unknown. The junction shows a germline mismatch at one end, possibly a read error. The clonotype comes from a woman between 50 and 59 years old with glioma. This specimen consisted of PBMCs, obtained from a glioma patient whose treatment included an IDH1 peptide vaccine.

In DNA, the CDR3 is TGCAGTGGTAGAGGGGCGGACTGGCAGTATTTT. The encoded protein is CSGRGADWQYF. This chain joins TRBV20-1 and TRBJ2-3; either TRBD1 or TRBD2 may supply D (5 bases each). There are 11 residues in the CDR3. CDR1 is DFQATT and CDR2 is SNEGSKA in the germline V gene (reference sequence).